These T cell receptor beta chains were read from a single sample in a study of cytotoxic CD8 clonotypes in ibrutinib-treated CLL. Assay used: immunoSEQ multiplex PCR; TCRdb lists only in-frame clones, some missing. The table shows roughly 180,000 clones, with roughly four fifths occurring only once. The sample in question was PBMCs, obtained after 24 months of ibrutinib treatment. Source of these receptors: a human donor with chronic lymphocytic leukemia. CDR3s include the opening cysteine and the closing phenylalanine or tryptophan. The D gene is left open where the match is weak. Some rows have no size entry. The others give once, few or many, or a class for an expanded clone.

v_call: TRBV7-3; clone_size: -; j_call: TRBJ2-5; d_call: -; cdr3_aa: CASSQDQETQYF; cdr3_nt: TGTGCCAGCAGCCAGGATCAAGAGACCCAGTACTTC
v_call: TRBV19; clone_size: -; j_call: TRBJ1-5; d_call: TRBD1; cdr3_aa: CASSISTGGVHF; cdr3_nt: TGTGCCAGTAGTATATCTACAGGGGGCGTACATTTT
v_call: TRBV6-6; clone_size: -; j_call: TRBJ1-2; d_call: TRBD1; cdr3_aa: CASNSGQGDYGYTF; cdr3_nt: TGTGCCAGCAATTCGGGACAGGGCGACTATGGCTACACCTTC
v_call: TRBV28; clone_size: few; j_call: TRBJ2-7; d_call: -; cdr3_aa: CASSSDRDFSYEQYF; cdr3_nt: TGTGCCAGCAGCTCCGACAGGGACTTCTCCTACGAGCAGTACTTC
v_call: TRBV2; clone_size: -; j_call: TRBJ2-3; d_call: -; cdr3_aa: CASSPRVQRSQDTQYF; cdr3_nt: TGTGCCAGCAGCCCACGGGTCCAGCGGTCACAAGATACGCAGTATTTT
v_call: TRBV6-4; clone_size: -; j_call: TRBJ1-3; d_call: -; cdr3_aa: CASSDPAGFTGNTIYF; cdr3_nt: TGTGCCAGCAGTGACCCGGCCGGGTTCACTGGAAACACCATATATTTT
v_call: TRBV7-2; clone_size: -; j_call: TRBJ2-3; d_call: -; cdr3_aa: CASSSTTSTDTQYF; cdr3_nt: TGTGCCAGCAGCTCCACCACTAGCACAGATACGCAGTATTTT
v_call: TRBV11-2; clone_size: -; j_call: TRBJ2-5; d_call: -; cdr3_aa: CASSFEGRVETQYF; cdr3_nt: TGTGCCAGCAGCTTTGAGGGGCGGGTGGAGACCCAGTACTTC
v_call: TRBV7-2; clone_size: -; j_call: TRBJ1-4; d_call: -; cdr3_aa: CASSPEWGATNEKLFF; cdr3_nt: TGTGCCAGCAGCCCCGAGTGGGGGGCTACTAATGAAAAACTGTTTTTT
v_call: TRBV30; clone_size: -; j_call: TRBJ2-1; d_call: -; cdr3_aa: CAWRTHSRNYNEQFF; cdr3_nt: TGTGCCTGGAGAACCCATTCCCGAAATTACAATGAGCAGTTCTTC
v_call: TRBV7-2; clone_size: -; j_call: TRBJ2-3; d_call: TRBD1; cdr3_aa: CASSHRQGHTDTQYF; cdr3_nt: TGTGCCAGCAGCCACCGACAGGGACACACAGATACGCAGTATTTT
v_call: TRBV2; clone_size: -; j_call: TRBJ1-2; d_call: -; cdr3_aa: CASSDGPAGYGYTF; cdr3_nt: TGTGCCAGCAGCGATGGGCCGGCGGGGTATGGCTACACCTTC
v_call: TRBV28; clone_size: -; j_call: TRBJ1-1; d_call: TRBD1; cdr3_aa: CASRDDRGRTEAFF; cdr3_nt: TGTGCCAGCAGGGATGACAGGGGTAGGACTGAAGCTTTCTTT
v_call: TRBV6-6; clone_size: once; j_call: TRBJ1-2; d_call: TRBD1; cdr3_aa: CASSKQGANGYTF; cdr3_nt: TGTGCCAGCAGTAAACAGGGGGCAAATGGCTACACCTTC
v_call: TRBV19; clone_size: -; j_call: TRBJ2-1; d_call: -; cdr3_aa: CASSIGATHFKGPYNEQFF; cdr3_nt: TGTGCCAGTAGTATCGGAGCGACACACTTCAAGGGCCCATACAATGAGCAGTTCTTC
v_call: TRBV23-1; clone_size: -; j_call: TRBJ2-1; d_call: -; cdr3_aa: CASSHLPGNEQFF; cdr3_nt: TGCGCCAGCAGTCACCTCCCCGGCAATGAGCAGTTCTTC
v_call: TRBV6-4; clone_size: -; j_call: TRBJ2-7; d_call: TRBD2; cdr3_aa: CASSPGLKCEQYF; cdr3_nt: TGTGCCAGCAGCCCGGGACTAAAGTGCGAGCAGTACTTC
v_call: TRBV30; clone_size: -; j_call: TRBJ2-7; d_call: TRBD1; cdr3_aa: CAWSIETGSYEQYF; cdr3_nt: TGTGCCTGGAGTATAGAGACAGGGTCCTACGAGCAGTACTTC
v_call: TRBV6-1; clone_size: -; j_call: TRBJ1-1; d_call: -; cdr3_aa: CASIVRAAFF; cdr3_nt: TGTGCCAGCATTGTGAGGGCCGCTTTCTTT
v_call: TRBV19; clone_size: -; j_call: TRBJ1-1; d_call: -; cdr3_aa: CATRGQGTTEAFF; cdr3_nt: TGTGCCACAAGAGGGCAGGGAACCACTGAAGCTTTCTTT